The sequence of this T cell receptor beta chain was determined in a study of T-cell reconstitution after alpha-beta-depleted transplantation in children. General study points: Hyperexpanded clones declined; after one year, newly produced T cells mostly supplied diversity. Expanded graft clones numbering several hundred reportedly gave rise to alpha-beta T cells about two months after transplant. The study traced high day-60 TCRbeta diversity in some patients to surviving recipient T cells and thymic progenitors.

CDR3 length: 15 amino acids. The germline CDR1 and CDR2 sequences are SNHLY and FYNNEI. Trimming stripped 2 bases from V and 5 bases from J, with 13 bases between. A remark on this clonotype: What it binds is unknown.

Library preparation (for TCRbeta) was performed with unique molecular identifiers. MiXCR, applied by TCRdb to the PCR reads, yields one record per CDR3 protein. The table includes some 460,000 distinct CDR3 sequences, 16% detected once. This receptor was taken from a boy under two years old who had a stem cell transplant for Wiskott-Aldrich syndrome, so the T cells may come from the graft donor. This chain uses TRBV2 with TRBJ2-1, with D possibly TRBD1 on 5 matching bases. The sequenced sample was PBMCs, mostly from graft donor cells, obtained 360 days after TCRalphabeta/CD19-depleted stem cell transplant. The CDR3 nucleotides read TGTGCCAGCAGTGAATGGGGCAGGGTTCACAATGAGCAGTTCTTC. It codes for CASSEWGRVHNEQFF.